This T cell receptor (beta chain) stems from a study of Graves' ophthalmopathy and Graves' hyperthyroidism (dated by TCRdb to the late 2010s). In the study overall: Peripheral blood was collected before any treatment was given, at the time of initial diagnosis. The study used signatures of the TCR beta repertoire to tell Graves' ophthalmopathy apart from Graves' hyperthyroidism and to predict which patients would progress to ophthalmopathy. In total, around 130 blood samples were TCR-sequenced: around 42 ophthalmopathy, roughly 80 hyperthyroidism and some 17 hyperthyroidism-to-ophthalmopathy patients. To explore V-J signatures distinguishing ophthalmopathy from hyperthyroidism, a discovery set of about a hundred patients (roughly 45 ophthalmopathy, roughly 55 stable hyperthyroidism) was enrolled. An independent validation cohort comprised 18 hyperthyroidism patients and some 16 patients who later progressed from hyperthyroidism to ophthalmopathy. In a handful of hyperthyroidism patients, the T-cell repertoire of thyroid tissue was compared with the T-cell repertoire of blood. Following sample collection, hyperthyroidism patients were given methimazole at a starting dose of 30 mg daily, and ophthalmopathy patients were given high-dose intravenous methylprednisolone. The paper's findings and limits, for the study overall: Sample size was not statistically predetermined, and group allocation was not concealed from the investigators. In validation, the model predicted ophthalmopathy progression with about 70% sensitivity and 72.22% specificity; approximately 12 predicted patients were CT-confirmed with GO in a median of approximately six months. Most expanded thyroid clonotypes with a frequency above 0.001 also appeared in blood, which suggests that blood repertoires may reflect the immune response in the thyroid. In cross-validation, the 13-signature model distinguished ophthalmopathy from stable hyperthyroidism with around 90% sensitivity and 81% to 82% specificity, while in the test set the corresponding values were 80% and 75%.

Ophthalmopathy patients had moderately to severely active disease, Clinical Activity Score of at least 3, NOSPECS grade of at least 4, and disease duration under 3 months. Patients with other autoimmune diseases, uncontrolled infections, pregnancy or lactation were excluded. Clinical symptoms, serum thyroxine, TRAb, thyroid ultrasound and orbital computed tomography formed the basis of the diagnosis. Ficoll-Paque density gradient centrifugation was used to isolate PBMCs from around 10 ml of fresh peripheral blood. Trizol reagent was used to extract the total RNA, and its quality was then checked on an Agilent 2100 Bioanalyzer. For repertoire sequencing, TCR beta CDR3 regions were amplified from RNA transcripts. The first round was an RT-PCR using HTBI primers with the Qiagen OneStep RT-PCR kit, and this first round was followed by a second-round multiplex PCR, then size selection and purification. Sequencing of the libraries was carried out on an Illumina HiSeq2000 in paired-end mode with 100 bp reads. In the source study's methods: Reads were processed with SOAPnuke, discarding reads with adapters, uncalled bases, mean Phred below 15, or no exact constant-primer or identifier match. High-quality paired reads were merged with COPE v1.2.5. Clonotypes were defined as unique nucleotide sequences and were aligned to IMGT TRB V, D and J references using MiTCR v1.1. The analysis was limited to V-J combinations with a frequency above 0.0001, which together covered roughly 99% of the repertoires. For each V-J combination, a TCR clonal expansion and chaos score was defined as the ratio of F50 clonal expansion to chaos observed in the TCRdist matrix. Welch's t-statistics and random forest were used to reduce features to 13 V-J combinations, which were fed into a naive Bayes classifier. Thyroid-blood repertoire similarity was quantified with the Morisita-Horn index. TCRdb ran its own pipeline on the public reads, namely fastp trimming at Q25 and MiXCR clone calling, and kept in-frame beta chains. Every distinct CDR3 protein forms one entry, paired with its most common genes and DNA. These V and J calls derive from TCRdb rather than the authors' analysis. The sample records about 740,000 distinct CDR3 sequences, about 44% of which are singletons. The ten largest clones represent about 40% of the sample.

Remarks on this clonotype: What antigen it recognizes has not been identified. The input lacks base qualities; no much larger clone sits a single base away.

This TCR was recovered from an adult man with Graves' ophthalmopathy. The sample consisted of peripheral blood.

The CDR3 region has the sequence CSVGLLGRGQVKSPLHF. The nucleotide sequence reads TGCAGCGTTGGACTCCTAGGACGGGGGCAGGTCAAATCACCCCTCCACTTT. The sequence joins TRBV29-1 to TRBJ1-6; a weak D assignment points to TRBD1 (6 bases agree). The CDR3 goes from the cysteine to the phenylalanine over 17 residues. Just the 51-base CDR3 DNA is kept, in frame starting at base 1. V and J lose 4 bases and 10 bases, and a span of 26 bases separates them. From the germline V gene, CDR1 is SQVTM and CDR2 is ANQGSEA. With the rest looked up from the reference TRBV29-1 and TRBJ1-6 genes rather than sequenced, the full variable domain is SAVISQKPSRDICQRGTSLTIQCQVDSQVTMMFWYRQQPGQSLTLIATANQGSEATYESGFVIDKFPISRPNLTFSTLTVSNMSPEDSSIYLCSVGLLGRGQVKSPLHFGNGTRLTVT.